The clone carrying this TCR beta chain was picked up a small number of times. With 6 bases clipped from V and 0 bases from J, the junction kept 4 bases outside the gene matches. CDR1 LGHNA and CDR2 YNFKEQ come from the germline V gene. This CDR3 is built from 14 residues. This sample was included in a study of CD8 T cells in ankylosing spondylitis. TCRdb ran MiXCR on the 5' RACE reads and lists one entry per CDR3 protein. Of roughly 180,000 distinct CDR3 sequences detected, approximately 9.9% appear once; the ten largest clones hold around 16%. This rearrangement joins TRBV4-2 to TRBJ2-7, with TRBD1 identical over 8 bases. This clonotype was obtained from a female donor with ankylosing spondylitis or in good health (not recorded which). The sample comprised blood, either unsorted or a sorted T cell fraction (not recorded which). The CDR3 is CASSLGQASYEQYF. As DNA, the CDR3 is TGTGCCAGCAGTCTGGGACAGGCCTCCTACGAGCAGTACTTC.